Shown below are 10 T cell receptor beta chains from a single sample sequenced in a study of blood T cell repertoires in COVID-19. Data came from immunoSEQ multiplex PCR; TCRdb stores just in-frame clones and leaves some out. The sample gives 100,000 to 120,000 clones, more than 75% of which show up once; 3% to 3.5% is in the top ten. Sequenced: peripheral blood. The receptor source for this set is a man between 35 and 55 years old with acute or convalescent COVID-19.

The genes are TRBV7-9 and TRBJ2-3; possible D gene TRBD2, 7 bases. Germline assignment: CDR1 SEHNR and CDR2 FQNEAQ (reference sequence). The CDR3 contains 16 residues. V lost 8 bases and J lost 4, with 22 bases in between. For the CDR3, the DNA is TGTGCCAGCCCTAGCCCTGTGGGGGGGGGCCCAGATACGCAGTATTTT. Its translation is CASPSPVGGGPDTQYF.

This chain joins TRBV5-1 and TRBJ2-3, with 13 bases that match TRBD2. Per the germline V gene, CDR1 is SGHRS and CDR2 is YFSETQ. Losses at the gene ends were 2 bases for V and 4 bases for J; bases not matched to a gene: 10. This CDR3 contains 18 residues. In DNA, the CDR3 is TGCGCCAGCAGCTTTCAACCTGGACTAGCGGGGGACGCAGATACGCAGTATTTT. This codes for CASSFQPGLAGDADTQYF. Complete variable domain (other parts from reference TRBV5-1 and TRBJ2-3): KAGVTQTPRYLIKTRGQQVTLSCSPISGHRSVSWYQQTPGQGLQFLFEYFSETQRNKGNFPGRFSGRQFSNSRSEMNVSTLELGDSALYLCASSFQPGLAGDADTQYFGPGTRLTVL.

The chain carries TRBV30 and TRBJ2-2; TRBD1 matches at 9 bases. Looked up from germline, CDR1 is GTSNPN and CDR2 is SVGIG (reference sequence). The CDR3 runs to 13 residues. Germline trimming cut 8 bases from V and 4 bases from J; bases unmatched to any gene: 5. The CDR3 here is CASRDRATGELFF. CDR3 DNA: TGTGCCAGCAGGGACAGGGCCACCGGGGAGCTGTTTTTT.

The gene calls are TRBV6-5 and TRBJ1-1; 7 positions agree with TRBD1. This CDR3 has 15 amino acids. The germline V gene encodes CDR1 MNHEY and CDR2 SVGAGI. After removal of 0 bases from V and 4 bases from J, the junction contained 5 bases not matched to a gene. Written as DNA, the CDR3 is TGTGCCAGCAGTTACTCGGGCAGGGGGACCACTGAAGCTTTCTTT. This translates into CASSYSGRGTTEAFF.

This clone occurred a few times. The rearrangement uses TRBV19 and TRBJ2-3; TRBD1 agrees at 9 bases. V trimming: 5 bases; J trimming: 1 base; junction bases outside the gene matches: 1. Per the germline V gene, CDR1 is LNHDA and CDR2 is SQIVND (reference sequence). This CDR3 region has 14 residues. The DNA of the CDR3 is TGTGCCAGTAGTGACAGGGGGGGCACAGATACGCAGTATTTT. It specifies CASSDRGGTDTQYF.

V usage is TRBV18 and J usage is TRBJ2-3; 12 nucleotides align to TRBD2. The CDR3 loop spans 19 amino acids. Germline CDR1 reads KGHSH; CDR2 reads LQKENI. The ends lost 6 bases at V and 0 bases at J; junction bases unmatched: 13. CDR3 sequence reads: CASSILAGGTPPSTDTQYF. The CDR3 DNA sequence: TGTGCCAGCTCTATACTAGCGGGGGGCACACCACCTAGCACAGATACGCAGTATTTT.

This clone was observed a single time. The chain employs TRBV2 and TRBJ1-1, with D unclear. The V gene lost 3 bases and the J gene lost 4 bases, with 9 bases spanning the gap. In germline, CDR1 is SNHLY, CDR2 FYNNEI. The CDR3 consists of 13 residues. The CDR3 spells CASSDREGTEAFF. For the CDR3, the DNA is TGTGCCAGCAGTGATAGGGAGGGCACTGAAGCTTTCTTT. The full variable domain, rest sourced from reference TRBV2 and TRBJ1-1, is EPEVTQTPSHQVTQMGQEVILRCVPISNHLYFYWYRQILGQKVEFLVSFYNNEISEKSEIFDDQFSVERPDGSNFTLKIRSTKLEDSAMYFCASSDREGTEAFFGQGTRLTVV.

This chain links TRBV30 with TRBJ2-5, with D possibly TRBD2 on 6 matching bases. The CDR3 has 13 residues. The V gene lost 2 bases and the J gene lost 5 bases, with 12 bases spanning the gap. The germline CDR1 and CDR2 sequences are GTSNPN and SVGIG (reference sequence). The chain's CDR3 is CAWSSEGGETQYF. The CDR3 region has the DNA TGTGCCTGGAGTTCGGAGGGCGGGGAGACCCAGTACTTC.

Regarding this clone: The junction shows a germline mismatch at one end, possibly a read error. The chain has TRBV7-9 and TRBJ2-2, with 12 bases that match TRBD1. The CDR3 sequence is 16 residues long. Germline CDR1 and CDR2: SEHNR and FQNEAQ (reference sequence). This CDR3 reads CASRLGTGGNAGELFF. CDR3 DNA: TGTGCCAGCAGATTAGGGACAGGGGGCAATGCCGGGGAGCTGTTTTTT.

There are a few counts of this clone. This sequence joins TRBV5-1 and TRBJ2-7; D gene uncertain. This CDR3 comprises 16 residues. Trimming stripped 2 bases from V and 0 bases from J, with 15 bases between. CDR1 SGHRS and CDR2 YFSETQ come from the germline V gene. CDR3 nucleotides: TGCGCCAGCAGCTTTAGAGATAGTCTCCGCTCCTACGAGCAGTACTTC. As protein: CASSFRDSLRSYEQYF.